Presented here are 15 T cell receptor beta chains from one specimen sequenced in a study of T cells in localized non-small cell lung cancer. Libraries were prepared by immunoSEQ multiplex PCR; TCRdb keeps only in-frame clonotypes and omits some of them. The table has around 16,000 clones, approximately 89% seen once; the top ten hold 27%. Sequencing was performed on peripheral blood, taken before any cancer treatment. Receptors were obtained from a female donor over 55 with stage III squamous cell lung carcinoma.

This chain connects TRBV7-5 to TRBJ1-1. TRBV7-5 represents a pseudogene. The CDR3 contains 13 residues. As DNA, the CDR3 is TGTGCCAGACCGTGCCGGAAGGACACTGAAGCTTTCTTT. This gives the protein CARPCRKDTEAFF.

This clone was seen just once. The chain recombines TRBV7-2 with TRBJ1-3; maybe TRBD1 (5 bases). The germline V gene has CDR1 SGHTA and CDR2 FQGNSA. The V and J ends lost 2 bases and 2 bases respectively, with 13 bases between them. The CDR3 runs 16 residues. In DNA, the CDR3 is TGTGCCAGCAGCTTATTTTCTGCAGGGACTGGAAACACCATATATTTT. This gives the protein CASSLFSAGTGNTIYF.

This chain uses TRBV6-1 with TRBJ1-2; a possible D gene is TRBD1 (6 bases). The CDR3 has 14 residues. Germline CDR1 reads MNHNS; CDR2 reads SASEGT. V dropped 7 bases and J dropped 3 bases, with 15 bases sitting between them. In nucleotides, the CDR3 is TGTGCCAGCACCTATAGTAAGGGGGACTATGGCTACACCTTC. Translated, it gives CASTYSKGDYGYTF.

The chain combines TRBV28 with TRBJ2-5, with 10 bases fitting TRBD1. CDR3 length: 14 residues. Per the germline V gene, CDR1 is MDHEN and CDR2 is SYDVKM. Trimming at V came to 10 bases and at J to 2 bases, leaving 7 bases not matched to a gene. CDR3 in amino acids: CATGTGVGQETQYF. The CDR3 DNA reads TGTGCCACCGGGACAGGGGTCGGTCAAGAGACCCAGTACTTC.

This chain links TRBV5-6 with TRBJ2-7; the match to TRBD1 covers 9 bases. Germline loops: CDR1 SGHDT, CDR2 YYEEEE. J gave up 5 bases and V 5 bases, and 8 bases lay outside the gene matches. The CDR3 runs 14 residues. DNA of the CDR3: TGTGCCAGCAGGCGGACAGGGGAGGCCAACGAGCAGTACTTC. Translating gives CASRRTGEANEQYF.

This clone was seen more than once but under ten times. The V call is TRBV6-1, the J call TRBJ2-7; 9 bases line up with TRBD1. With V trimmed by 2 bases and J by 7 bases, 12 bases remained unmatched. The germline V gene encodes CDR1 MNHNS and CDR2 SASEGT. The CDR3 runs to 16 residues. CDR3 residues: CASSESRDRAPVEQYF. In DNA form, the CDR3 reads TGTGCCAGCAGTGAATCCCGGGACAGGGCCCCGGTGGAGCAGTACTTC.

J is TRBJ2-7 and V is TRBV27; D is uncertain. There are 14 residues in the CDR3. Germline V CDR1 and CDR2: MNHEY, SMNVEV (reference sequence). Trimming removed 4 bases from V and 2 bases from J, with 12 bases in between. The DNA for the CDR3 is TGTGCCAGCAGTTCAACCGACTGGCCCTACGAGCAGTACTTC. Residues: CASSSTDWPYEQYF.

The rearrangement uses TRBV30 and TRBJ1-5; D might be TRBD1 (5 bases). V was trimmed by 3 bases and J by 5 bases, leaving 8 bases between them. In germline, CDR1 is GTSNPN, CDR2 SVGIG (reference sequence). There are 12 residues in the CDR3. CDR3: CAWSGGDQPQHF. For the CDR3, the DNA is TGTGCCTGGAGCGGGGGGGATCAGCCCCAGCATTTT.

This chain links TRBV27 with TRBJ2-2; D possibly corresponds to TRBD1 (5 bases). The CDR3 extends over 16 amino acids. Trimming removed 2 bases at V and 4 bases at J, with 14 bases between. Germline CDR1 is MNHEY and CDR2 is SMNVEV (reference sequence). In DNA, the CDR3 is TGTGCCAGCAGTTTAACCCGGACAAGGGGCACCGGGGAGCTGTTTTTT. The encoded protein is CASSLTRTRGTGELFF.

This clone was observed once. J is TRBJ2-3 and V is TRBV27, with D unresolved. CDR3 length: 24 amino acids. CDR1 and CDR2 from the germline V gene are MNHEY and SMNVEV (reference sequence). The V and J ends lost 3 bases and 3 bases respectively, with 40 bases between them. This CDR3 is CASSFKSGGSVFGIGIESTDTQYF. CDR3 DNA: TGTGCCAGCAGTTTTAAATCCGGCGGTTCGGTGTTTGGTATAGGGATTGAGTCTACAGATACGCAGTATTTT.

The chain combines TRBV28 with TRBJ1-4, with no clear D. V lost 7 bases and J lost 5, with 14 bases in between. CDR3 length equals 14 residues. Germline-derived CDR1 and CDR2 are MDHEN and SYDVKM. The CDR3 sequence is CASTKRGGNEKLFF. The CDR3 DNA reads TGTGCCAGCACCAAACGGGGTGGGAATGAAAAACTGTTTTTT.

The chain carries TRBV18 and TRBJ1-1; D call uncertain. Trimming left V 2 bases short and J 3 bases short, with 13 bases between. The CDR3 contains 15 residues. Germline CDR1 is KGHSH and CDR2 is LQKENI. The CDR3 DNA follows: TGTGCCAGCTCACCATTGGACCATGCCTACACTGAAGCTTTCTTT. It is translated as CASSPLDHAYTEAFF.

The chain couples TRBV7-9 to TRBJ2-3, with 11 bases aligning to TRBD2. The trim removed 3 bases at V and 5 bases at J, leaving 1 base unmatched. There are 14 residues in the CDR3. CDR1 and CDR2 from the germline V gene are SEHNR and FQNEAQ (reference sequence). CDR3 DNA: TGTGCCAGCAGCTTGGGGACTAGCGGAGATACGCAGTATTTT. Its translation is CASSLGTSGDTQYF.

The V gene is TRBV5-1, the J gene TRBJ2-1; D is tentatively TRBD1 or TRBD2 (5 bases each). Deletions cut 5 bases from V and 5 bases from J, with 20 bases between. The CDR3 has 16 residues. CDR1 and CDR2 (germline): SGHRS, YFSETQ. The CDR3 region is CASRAVGGGSNNEQFF. CDR3 coding DNA: TGCGCCAGCAGGGCGGTAGGTGGGGGATCGAACAATGAGCAGTTCTTC.

This clone was found once. The genes are TRBV2 and TRBJ2-3, with 7 bases fitting TRBD2. This CDR3 has 14 residues. The V gene end was trimmed by 8 bases and the J gene end by 2 bases; junction bases not matched to a gene: 7. Germline assignment: CDR1 SNHLY and CDR2 FYNNEI. As DNA, the CDR3 is TGTGCCAGCCTTTGGCGGGAGAACACAGATACGCAGTATTTT. Translated, it gives CASLWRENTDTQYF.